This is a list of T cell receptor beta chains from one sample in a study of immune evolution from preneoplasia to lung adenocarcinoma. Clones were sequenced by immunoSEQ multiplex PCR, and TCRdb holds only the in-frame ones, with some missing. The sample shows under 7,500 clones, about 76% of them seen only once. Sequencing was done on a sample of FFPE minimally invasive lung adenocarcinoma tissue. The receptors stem from a person aged 70 to 80 with lung adenocarcinoma. The CDR3 runs from the conserved cysteine through the conserved F or W. D genes are given only for firm matches. Not every row has a clone size; where given, it reads once, few, many or a size class.

d_call	v_call	clone_size	cdr3_length	j_call	cdr3_aa	cdr3_nt
NA	TRBV7-9	NA	16	TRBJ1-2	CASSSRASPPYYGYTF	TGTGCCAGCAGCTCCCGAGCCTCCCCACCCTACTATGGCTACACCTTC
NA	TRBV5-8	few	17	TRBJ1-5	CASSLFTGLYSNQPQHF	TGTGCCAGCAGCTTGTTTACAGGACTCTATAGCAATCAGCCCCAGCATTTT
NA	TRBV6-5	NA	13	TRBJ2-3	CASSRLLTDTQYF	TGTGCCAGCAGCCGCCTCCTCACAGATACGCAGTATTTT
NA	TRBV1	NA	15	TRBJ2-5	CTSGDRGGVEETQYF	TGCACCAGCGGTGACCGGGGGGGCGTTGAAGAGACCCAGTACTTC
NA	TRBV29-1	NA	12	TRBJ2-5	CSDRGGGGTQYF	TGCAGCGATCGAGGGGGAGGGGGGACCCAGTACTTC
NA	TRBV9	once	15	TRBJ2-5	CASSVAAGDQETQYF	TGTGCCAGCAGCGTAGCGGCGGGCGACCAAGAGACCCAGTACTTC
NA	TRBV28	NA	12	TRBJ2-7	CASDRDNREQYF	TGTGCCAGCGACCGGGACAACCGCGAGCAGTACTTC
NA	TRBV28	NA	15	TRBJ2-5	CASSSPAGMGETQYF	TGTGCCAGCAGCTCACCGGCCGGGATGGGAGAGACCCAGTACTTC
TRBD2	TRBV28	NA	15	TRBJ2-3	CASSSLAYQEDTQYF	TGTGCCAGCAGTTCACTAGCGTACCAGGAAGATACGCAGTATTTT
NA	TRBV7-3	NA	15	TRBJ1-6	CASSSSGALGSPLHF	TGTGCCAGCAGCTCCTCAGGTGCCTTAGGCTCACCCCTCCACTTT
NA	TRBV7-2	NA	14	TRBJ2-7	CASSSVSIPYEQYF	TGTGCCAGCAGCTCAGTTAGCATCCCTTACGAGCAGTACTTC
NA	TRBV7-2	once	16	TRBJ2-6	CASSLARGSGANVLTF	TGTGCCAGCAGCTTAGCGCGGGGCTCTGGGGCCAACGTCCTGACTTTC
TRBD2	TRBV19	NA	15	TRBJ2-3	CASSAGTRGTDTQYF	TGTGCCAGTAGTGCGGGGACTAGAGGAACAGATACGCAGTATTTT
NA	TRBV18	NA	13	TRBJ2-1	CASSRIVSNEQFF	TGTGCCAGCTCACGGATCGTGAGCAATGAGCAGTTCTTC
NA	TRBV9	NA	15	TRBJ2-2	CASSVEPGNTGELFF	TGTGCCAGCAGCGTAGAGCCGGGGAACACCGGGGAGCTGTTTTTT
TRBD1	TRBV5-1	NA	12	TRBJ2-7	CASTGGLNEQYF	TGCGCCAGTACAGGGGGCTTGAACGAGCAGTACTTC
NA	TRBV5-4	NA	16	TRBJ2-7	CASSLGVSVGLYEQYF	TGTGCCAGCAGCTTGGGGGTCTCGGTGGGCCTTTACGAGCAGTACTTC
TRBD1	TRBV7-8	NA	15	TRBJ2-3	CASSKRQGSTDTQYF	TGTGCCAGCAGCAAGCGACAGGGGAGCACAGATACGCAGTATTTT
TRBD1	TRBV18	NA	16	TRBJ2-7	CASSPPLGQASYEQYF	TGTGCCAGCTCACCACCGTTAGGACAGGCCTCCTACGAGCAGTACTTC
NA	TRBV2	NA	13	TRBJ2-3	CASRQFLTDTQYF	TGTGCCAGCAGACAGTTTCTCACAGATACGCAGTATTTT
NA	TRBV18	NA	13	TRBJ1-2	CASSPVNGDGYTF	TGTGCCAGCTCACCCGTTAACGGTGATGGCTACACCTTC
NA	TRBV10-1	NA	17	TRBJ2-3	CASSDRGPLASTDTQYF	TGCGCCAGCAGTGATCGAGGGCCTCTCGCTTCCACAGATACGCAGTATTTT
TRBD2	TRBV13	NA	15	TRBJ2-2	CASSYKREIIGELFF	TGTGCCAGCAGCTACAAGCGGGAGATTATCGGGGAGCTGTTTTTT
TRBD2	TRBV7-9	NA	14	TRBJ2-4	CASSSLAGGNIQYF	TGTGCCAGCAGCTCCCTTGCGGGGGGGAACATTCAGTACTTC
TRBD2	TRBV7-2	NA	15	TRBJ2-1	CASSSELAGDNEQFF	TGTGCCAGCAGCTCGGAACTAGCGGGGGACAATGAGCAGTTCTTC
NA	TRBV6-5	large	13	TRBJ2-5	CASSLDTGGTQYF	TGTGCCAGCAGCCTTGACACGGGCGGGACCCAGTACTTC
NA	TRBV11-3	few	16	TRBJ2-1	CASSLGPGPSQNEQFF	TGTGCCAGCAGCTTAGGGCCAGGGCCGTCCCAGAATGAGCAGTTCTTC
NA	TRBV29-1	NA	13	TRBJ2-2	CSAAGTTTGELFF	TGCAGCGCCGCGGGGACAACCACCGGGGAGCTGTTTTTT
TRBD1	TRBV19	NA	16	TRBJ2-3	CASSGTGPTSTDTQYF	TGTGCCAGTAGTGGGACAGGGCCCACTAGCACAGATACGCAGTATTTT